This T cell receptor (beta chain) was recorded in a study of control samples from healthy donors and cancer patients. Profiling relied on immunoSEQ multiplex PCR, and the TCRdb table lists in-frame clones only, not all of them. The profile shows about 130,000 clones, over 75% of them singletons. The CDR3 is made up of 14 amino acids. The germline gives CDR1 SGDLS, CDR2 YYNGEE. The J segment lost 6 bases and the V segment lost 3 bases, leaving 6 bases of the junction unmatched. This chain uses TRBV9 with TRBJ2-3; 8 bases are shared with TRBD1. What was sequenced was blood. The origin of this receptor is a man aged 40-50 years in good health. CDR3 amino acids: CASSAGGQWDTQYF. CDR3 DNA sequence: TGTGCCAGCAGCGCAGGGGGCCAGTGGGATACGCAGTATTTT.